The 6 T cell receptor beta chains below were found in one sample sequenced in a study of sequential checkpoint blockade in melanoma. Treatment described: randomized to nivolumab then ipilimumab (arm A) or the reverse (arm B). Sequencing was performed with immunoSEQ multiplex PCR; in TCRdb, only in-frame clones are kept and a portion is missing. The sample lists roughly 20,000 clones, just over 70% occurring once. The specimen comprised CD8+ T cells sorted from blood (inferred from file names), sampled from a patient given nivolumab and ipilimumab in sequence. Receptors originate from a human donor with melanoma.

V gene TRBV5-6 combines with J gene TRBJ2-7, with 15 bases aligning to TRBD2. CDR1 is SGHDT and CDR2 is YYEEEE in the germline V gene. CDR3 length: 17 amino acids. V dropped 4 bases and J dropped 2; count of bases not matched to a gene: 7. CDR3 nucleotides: TGTGCCAGCAGCCCTGGGACTAGCGGGAGGACGCCCTACGAGCAGTACTTC. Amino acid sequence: CASSPGTSGRTPYEQYF.

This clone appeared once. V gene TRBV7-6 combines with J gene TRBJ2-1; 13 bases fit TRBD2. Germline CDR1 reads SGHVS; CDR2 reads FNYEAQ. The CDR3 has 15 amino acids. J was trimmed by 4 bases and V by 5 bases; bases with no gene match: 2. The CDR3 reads CASSGLAGEYNEQFF. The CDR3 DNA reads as TGTGCCAGCAGCGGACTAGCGGGGGAATACAATGAGCAGTTCTTC. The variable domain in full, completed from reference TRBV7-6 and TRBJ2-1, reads GAGVSQSPRYKVTKRGQDVALRCDPISGHVSLYWYRQALGQGPEFLTYFNYEAQQDKSGLPNDRFSAERPEGSISTLTIQRTEQRDSAMYRCASSGLAGEYNEQFFGPGTRLTVL.

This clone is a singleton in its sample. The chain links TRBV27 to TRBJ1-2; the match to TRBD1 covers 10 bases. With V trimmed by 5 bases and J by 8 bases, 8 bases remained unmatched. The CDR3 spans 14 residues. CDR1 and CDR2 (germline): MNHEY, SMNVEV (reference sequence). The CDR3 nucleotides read TGTGCCAGCAGTATCGCCGGGACAGGGGACGGCTACACCTTC. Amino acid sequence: CASSIAGTGDGYTF.

The CDR3 region has the DNA TGTGCCAGCAGCTCCCCCGCGGCCCCACCCTTCAATGAGCAGTTCTTC. Protein sequence: CASSSPAAPPFNEQFF. This chain joins TRBV7-9 and TRBJ2-1; D is unclear. Germline CDR1 and CDR2: SEHNR and FQNEAQ (reference sequence). V gave up 4 bases and J gave up 6 bases, with 19 bases separating them. This CDR3 region has 16 residues. Using reference TRBV7-9 and TRBJ2-1 for the parts outside the CDR3, the full variable domain is DTGVSQNPRHKITKRGQNVTFRCDPISEHNRLYWYRQTLGQGPEFLTYFQNEAQLEKSRLLSDRFSAERPKGSFSTLEIQRTEQGDSAMYLCASSSPAAPPFNEQFFGPGTRLTVL.

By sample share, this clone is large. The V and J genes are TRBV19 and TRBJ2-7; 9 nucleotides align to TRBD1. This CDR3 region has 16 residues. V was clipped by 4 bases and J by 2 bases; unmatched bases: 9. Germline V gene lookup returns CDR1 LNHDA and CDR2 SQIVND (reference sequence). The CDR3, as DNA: TGTGCCAGTAGTACCCCCGCGGGACAGGGACCCTACGAGCAGTACTTC. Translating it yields CASSTPAGQGPYEQYF.

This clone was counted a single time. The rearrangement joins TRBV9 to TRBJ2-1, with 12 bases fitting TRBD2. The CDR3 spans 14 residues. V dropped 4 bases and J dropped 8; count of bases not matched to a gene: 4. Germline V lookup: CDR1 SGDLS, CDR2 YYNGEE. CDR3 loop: CASSLRTSGDEQFF. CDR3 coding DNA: TGTGCCAGCAGCCTTCGGACTAGCGGGGATGAGCAGTTCTTC.